Listed below are T cell receptor beta chains from one sample, sequenced in a study of identifying expanded T cells in peripheral blood. TCRdb's table, derived via immunoSEQ multiplex PCR, lists solely in-frame clones and lacks some. The table lists about 54,000 clones, approximately 89% of them singletons. Sequencing was performed on blood. These receptor sequences come from a person aged 18 to 75 in good health. Each CDR3 is given with its conserved first and last residue. Fields, in order: V gene, D gene, J gene, CDR3 protein. The D gene is left open where the match is weak.

TRBV29-1	.	TRBJ2-1	CSVHMGTGDEQFF
TRBV5-1	TRBD1	TRBJ1-2	CASSGTGGFGGYTF
TRBV11-2	.	TRBJ1-1	CASSLGAVENTEAFF
TRBV27	TRBD2	TRBJ2-5	CASSSMTSGGGETQYF
TRBV29-1	.	TRBJ1-4	CSVEPSAGDEKLFF
TRBV5-1	.	TRBJ1-1	CASSSAGDRTTEAFF
TRBV6-1	.	TRBJ1-2	CASSDTANYGYTF
TRBV7-8	TRBD2	TRBJ2-1	CASSNRLAVLGGDEQFF
TRBV28	TRBD2	TRBJ2-6	CASSLGGGTGANVLTF
TRBV29-1	TRBD1	TRBJ2-5	CSVERTGVETQYF
TRBV5-1	.	TRBJ2-5	CASSNPDGEETQYF
TRBV10-2	.	TRBJ1-2	CASSELRSWGYTF
TRBV7-2	.	TRBJ1-5	CASSFALGSDQPQHF
TRBV5-1	TRBD2	TRBJ2-2	CASSLNGAGGGTGELFF
TRBV7-3	.	TRBJ2-3	CASSLIGGAGDTQYF
TRBV9	TRBD1	TRBJ2-1	CASSVGDRNEQFF
TRBV4-3	TRBD1	TRBJ1-4	CASSQDLRTGSEKLFF
TRBV10-3	.	TRBJ1-5	CAISGGTGDWHNQPQHF
TRBV9	.	TRBJ2-1	CASSVASVGNEQFF
TRBV7-2	.	TRBJ2-1	CASSLRTNNEQFF
TRBV5-4	TRBD2	TRBJ2-1	CASSLQLAGGTEQFF
TRBV5-1	.	TRBJ1-1	CASSLDGDTEAFF
TRBV5-1	.	.	CASSLVSGFYEQYF
TRBV2	.	TRBJ1-2	CASSEGQNYGYTF
TRBV4-3	.	TRBJ1-2	CASSQGWGYTF
TRBV12-5	.	TRBJ1-5	CASGADMGTHQPQHF